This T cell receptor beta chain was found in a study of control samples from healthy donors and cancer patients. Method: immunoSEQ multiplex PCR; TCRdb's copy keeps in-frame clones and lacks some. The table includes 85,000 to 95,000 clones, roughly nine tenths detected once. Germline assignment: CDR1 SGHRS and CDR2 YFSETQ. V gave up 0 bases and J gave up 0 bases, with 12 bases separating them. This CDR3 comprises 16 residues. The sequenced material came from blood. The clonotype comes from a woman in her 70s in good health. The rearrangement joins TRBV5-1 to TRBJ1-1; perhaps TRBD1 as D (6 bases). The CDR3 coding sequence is TGCGCCAGCAGCTTGGGTAGTGGACAGATGAACACTGAAGCTTTCTTT. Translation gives CASSLGSGQMNTEAFF. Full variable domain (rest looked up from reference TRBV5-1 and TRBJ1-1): KAGVTQTPRYLIKTRGQQVTLSCSPISGHRSVSWYQQTPGQGLQFLFEYFSETQRNKGNFPGRFSGRQFSNSRSEMNVSTLELGDSALYLCASSLGSGQMNTEAFFGQGTRLTVV.